A selection of T cell receptor beta chains follows, all from one sample in a study of CXCR3-negative and CXCR3-positive naive CD8 T cells. TCRdb reworked the 5' RACE reads into one entry per CDR3 protein, no DNA. In total, the table holds 35,000 to 40,000 distinct CDR3 sequences. The specimen sequenced was memory CD8+ T cells from blood. The receptor source for this set is a human donor in good health. Some clones in this sample may be carry-over from other donors' samples. Each CDR3 is given with its conserved first and last residue. The order of the fields is J gene, V gene, clone size, CDR3 protein. Only part of the rows carry a size: once, few, many, or a class if the clone is expanded.

>TRBJ2-5|TRBV14|-
CASSQGQLNQEIQYF
>TRBJ1-1|TRBV12-3/TRBV12-4|-
CASSPFTLNTEAFF
>TRBJ1-1|TRBV28|-
CASSILGGWNTEAFF
>TRBJ2-2|TRBV7-8|-
CANSLGASNTGELFF
>TRBJ2-2|TRBV4-2|-
CASRLQGDGELFF
>TRBJ2-5|TRBV4-2|-
CASSQSYTSPQETQYF
>TRBJ2-7|TRBV7-9|-
CASSLSPGTLSSYEQYF
>TRBJ2-2|TRBV7-3|-
CASSLGLPPMTGELFF
>TRBJ2-2|TRBV7-3|-
CASSLNGELFF
>TRBJ2-1|TRBV19|-
CASSPADGYNEQFF
>TRBJ2-3|TRBV7-2|-
CASSLGPGTSGVWGTDTQYF
>TRBJ2-3|TRBV7-2|-
CASSELAGGGETQYF
>TRBJ2-7|TRBV12-3/TRBV12-4|-
CASSLGLAYEQYF
>TRBJ2-2|TRBV6-5|-
CASSYVQGRIGELFF
>TRBJ2-5|TRBV11-3|-
CASSLYGEETQYF
>TRBJ2-2|TRBV11-2|-
CASSQTYTGELFF
>TRBJ2-1|TRBV5-5|-
CASSPGTSGYNEQFF
>TRBJ2-1|TRBV7-9|medium-sized
CASIHGTSEWEQFF
>TRBJ2-3|TRBV20-1|-
CSARGPGLARDTQYF
>TRBJ1-6|TRBV7-7|-
CASSPGVGGNSPLHF
>TRBJ2-1|TRBV7-6|-
CASSLRRGGNEQFF
>TRBJ2-1|TRBV6-2/TRBV6-3|-
CASSYSDNEQFF
>TRBJ2-7|TRBV6-2/TRBV6-3|-
CASSSAGTDESYEQYF
>TRBJ2-1|TRBV5-1|-
CASSQGERAYNEQFF
>TRBJ2-3|TRBV6-4|-
CASSVDLGGPDTQYF
>TRBJ2-1|TRBV29-1|-
CSGDITGNTQFF
>TRBJ2-2|TRBV20-1|-
CSAGQGDVGELFF
>TRBJ1-6|TRBV6-4|-
CASAGTVNSPLHF
>TRBJ1-2|TRBV7-8|-
CASSLGGGLLSGNYGYTF
>TRBJ2-3|TRBV12-3/TRBV12-4|-
CASRYSGVTDTQYF
>TRBJ1-3|TRBV12-3/TRBV12-4|-
CASSPPGSSGNTIYF
>TRBJ2-7|TRBV27|-
CASSFRNTYEQYF
>TRBJ2-3|TRBV7-2|-
CASRGTGPDTQYF
>TRBJ2-2|TRBV20-1|-
CSARDLAGGETGELFF
>TRBJ2-5|TRBV12-3/TRBV12-4|-
CASSPGLAGGRETQYF
>TRBJ2-7|TRBV20-1|-
CSARGRADYEQYF
>TRBJ2-5|TRBV4-2|-
CASSPLLQETQYF
>TRBJ2-1|TRBV3-1|-
CASSQVTTGAGNEQFF
>TRBJ2-1|TRBV28|-
CASSSHSRGNEQFF
>TRBJ2-7|TRBV7-6|-
CASSLSGALATYEQYF
>TRBJ2-5|TRBV28|-
CASKSPGTGRETQYF